A selection of T cell receptor beta chains follows, all from one sample in a study of cytomegalovirus exposure and HLA in healthy donors. The protocol was immunoSEQ multiplex PCR, while the TCRdb copy is restricted to in-frame clones and leaves out a portion. In the table there are 150,000 to 200,000 clones, roughly 84% of which are singletons. Sequenced input: PBMCs. These receptors originate from a man between 18 and 35 years old in good health and CMV-seronegative. The CDR3 runs from the conserved cysteine through the conserved F or W. A D gene is named only where the DNA matches it firmly. Size values are once, few and many counts, or a class for expanded clones, and some rows have none.

clone size,D gene,V gene,J gene,CDR3 DNA,CDR3 protein
-,-,TRBV28,TRBJ2-7,TGTGCCAGCAGCGCGTACGAGCAGTACTTC,CASSAYEQYF
few,-,TRBV5-1,TRBJ2-1,TGCGCCAGCAGCTTGGAGGCGGGCGGAGCTATTAATGAGCAGTTCTTC,CASSLEAGGAINEQFF
-,-,TRBV7-9,TRBJ1-2,TGTGCCAGCGGTGCGGGGAACTATGGCTACACCTTC,CASGAGNYGYTF
-,-,TRBV28,TRBJ2-2,TGTGCCAGCAGTAGGGGCCCGCTAAACACCGGGGAGCTGTTTTTT,CASSRGPLNTGELFF
-,-,TRBV28,TRBJ1-1,TGTGCCAGCAGTTTAACTGTCACTGAAGCTTTCTTT,CASSLTVTEAFF
few,-,TRBV6-5,TRBJ1-1,TGTGCCAGCAGTTACGGAGGGAGCACTGAAGCTTTCTTT,CASSYGGSTEAFF
few,TRBD1,TRBV18,TRBJ1-3,TGTGCCAGCTCACCAGCAGGGGGTGAGCCTGGAAACACCATATATTTT,CASSPAGGEPGNTIYF
-,TRBD1,TRBV28,TRBJ2-5,TGTGCCAGCACCTCCCCCCGGGACAGATACCAAGAGACCCAGTACTTC,CASTSPRDRYQETQYF
once,-,TRBV10-1,TRBJ2-5,TGCGCCAGCAGTGCTGGGGCGTCACAAGAGACCCAGTACTTC,CASSAGASQETQYF
once,-,TRBV5-5,TRBJ1-1,TGTGCCAGCAGCGGGACGACAGGGAACACTGAAGCTTTCTTT,CASSGTTGNTEAFF
-,TRBD1,TRBV2,TRBJ1-2,TGTGCCAGCAGTGGGACAGGGAGTAATAGTGGCTACACCTTC,CASSGTGSNSGYTF
-,-,TRBV29-1,TRBJ2-7,TGCAGCGTTGAAGTAGAGGCGGGGCTCACCTACGAGCAGTACTTC,CSVEVEAGLTYEQYF
few,-,TRBV7-6,TRBJ2-5,TGTGCCAGCAGCGCGAACTACAATATCCAAGAGACCCAGTACTTC,CASSANYNIQETQYF
-,TRBD2,TRBV10-3,TRBJ2-1,TGTGCCACGGGACTAAACTACAATGAGCAGTTCTTC,CATGLNYNEQFF
-,-,TRBV19,TRBJ2-1,TGTGCCAGTAGTCTAGCTACCGGGAGTTACAATGAGCAGTTCTTC,CASSLATGSYNEQFF
-,-,TRBV10-3,TRBJ2-2,TGTGCCATCAGTTCTCCTACTCAGGGACACAGCACCGGGGAGCTGTTTTTT,CAISSPTQGHSTGELFF
-,-,TRBV11-3,TRBJ2-2,TGTGCCAGCAGCGCGGACAGCGCGAACACCGGGGAGCTGTTTTTT,CASSADSANTGELFF
-,TRBD1,TRBV10-3,TRBJ1-1,TGTGCCATCAGCACCAATACAGGGGACACTGAAGCTTTCTTT,CAISTNTGDTEAFF
once,-,TRBV18,TRBJ2-5,TGTGCCAGCTCACCTCTTGGGCGTCAAGAGACCCAGTACTTC,CASSPLGRQETQYF
-,TRBD1,TRBV7-8,TRBJ1-1,TGTGCCAGCAGCTTTATACCAAGACAGGGAACGAACACTGAAGCTTTCTTT,CASSFIPRQGTNTEAFF
once,-,TRBV4-1,TRBJ1-3,TGCGCCAGCAGCCAGGCCGACACCATATATTTT,CASSQADTIYF
few,TRBD1,TRBV7-9,TRBJ1-1,TGTGCCAGCAGCTTAGCTGACAGGGCTCTCACTGAAGCTTTCTTT,CASSLADRALTEAFF
few,-,TRBV25-1,TRBJ1-4,TGTGCCAGCAGTGACCAGAGGAGGAGACTGTTTTTT,CASSDQRRRLFF
-,-,TRBV5-6,TRBJ1-4,TGTGCCAGCAGCTTGGGCGGGGGCGTTAATGAAAAACTGTTTTTT,CASSLGGGVNEKLFF
-,-,TRBV28,TRBJ2-5,TGTGCCAGCAGTTTGGCGGGGCCGGCCGGGCAGTACTTC,CASSLAGPAGQYF
-,TRBD2,TRBV18,TRBJ2-7,TGTGCCAGCTCCCCACCGGGACTATTTCCCTACGAGCAGTACTTC,CASSPPGLFPYEQYF
-,TRBD1,TRBV28,TRBJ1-2,TGTGCCACCAGTCAGGCGGGACAGGGGGACTATGGCTACACCTTC,CATSQAGQGDYGYTF
-,-,TRBV4-2,TRBJ1-1,TGTGCCAGCAGCCAAGACAAACAGGGTGGGACTGAAGCTTTCTTT,CASSQDKQGGTEAFF
-,TRBD2,TRBV14,TRBJ2-2,TGTGCCAGCAGCCAAGATCTAGCGGGGTCCACCGGGGAGCTGTTTTTT,CASSQDLAGSTGELFF
-,TRBD1,TRBV2,TRBJ1-1,TGTGCCAGCAGTGGAGACAGGGGTAACACTGAAGCTTTCTTT,CASSGDRGNTEAFF
once,TRBD1,TRBV15,TRBJ2-5,TGTGCCACCAGCAGAGATCGGGGGACAGGGGTAGAGACCCAGTACTTC,CATSRDRGTGVETQYF
-,-,TRBV5-4,TRBJ2-3,TGTGCCAGCAGCCCGGGACATTTCACAGATACGCAGTATTTT,CASSPGHFTDTQYF
-,-,TRBV7-9,TRBJ1-2,TGCGCCAGCAGCAACGGGGTAGCTAACTATGGCTACACCTTC,CASSNGVANYGYTF
-,TRBD2,TRBV10-3,TRBJ2-7,TGTGCCATCCAATCCGGGGCTAGCGGCTACGAGCAGTACTTC,CAIQSGASGYEQYF
-,TRBD1,TRBV7-2,TRBJ2-7,TGTGCCAGCAGCTCAGACAGGGAGAGGGCCTACGAGCAGTACTTC,CASSSDRERAYEQYF
-,-,TRBV13,TRBJ2-3,TGTGCCAGCACCCCGGAGGGCCGGGGCACAGATACGCAGTATTTT,CASTPEGRGTDTQYF
few,-,TRBV4-2,TRBJ1-6,TGTGCCAGCAGCCAAGATAAGGGACACCGGTTTCCCCTCCACTTT,CASSQDKGHRFPLHF
-,TRBD1,TRBV5-4,TRBJ2-2,TGTGCCTCCACGCAGGGGGCAGCCTCGGACGGGGAGCTGTTTTTT,CASTQGAASDGELFF
-,TRBD2,TRBV4-1,TRBJ2-3,TGCGCCAGCAGCCAGGCCTCTAGCGGGCGCACAGATACGCAGTATTTT,CASSQASSGRTDTQYF
-,TRBD2,TRBV7-3,TRBJ2-5,TGTGCCAGCAGCTTGGGGCTAGCGGGGGTAGAGACCCAGTACTTC,CASSLGLAGVETQYF
-,TRBD1,TRBV5-1,TRBJ1-2,TGCGCCAGCAGCCCAGGCCCCCTTGACAGGGCTTATGGCTACACCTTC,CASSPGPLDRAYGYTF
-,TRBD1,TRBV15,TRBJ2-1,TGTGCCACCAGCATGTTGGAGGGACAGGGGGGCAATGAGCAGTTCTTC,CATSMLEGQGGNEQFF
-,TRBD1,TRBV5-3,TRBJ1-5,TGTGCCAGAAGCTTGCCAGGGGGCGGTCAGCCCCAGCATTTT,CARSLPGGGQPQHF
-,-,TRBV5-1,TRBJ1-2,TGCGCCAGCAGCTTGGAACCGGCAGGGGCGCGAGGCTACACCTTC,CASSLEPAGARGYTF
-,TRBD1,TRBV5-5,TRBJ2-3,TGTGCCAGCAGCTTGGGGACAGGGTCCGGAGATACGCAGTATTTT,CASSLGTGSGDTQYF
-,-,TRBV6-1,TRBJ2-7,TGTGCCAGCAGGCCCCAAGGGGAACCTAGTCGCGAGCAGTACTTC,CASRPQGEPSREQYF
-,-,TRBV6-5,TRBJ1-2,TGTGCCAGCAGTTACTCGGCAGGCTATGGCTACACCTTC,CASSYSAGYGYTF
-,-,TRBV27,TRBJ1-5,TGTGCCAGCAGTACCTTGGAAGGGACTGGCAATCAGCCCCAGCATTTT,CASSTLEGTGNQPQHF
-,-,TRBV4-1,TRBJ2-7,TGCGCCAGCAGCCAGACATCATTAGTCTACGAGCAGTACTTC,CASSQTSLVYEQYF
-,TRBD1,TRBV2,TRBJ1-1,TGTGCCAGCAGATACAGGGGGCTAAACACTGAAGCTTTCTTT,CASRYRGLNTEAFF
-,TRBD1,TRBV7-2,TRBJ2-7,TGTGCCAGCAGCTCCTCCGGGACAGGGCCCTACGAGCAGTACTTC,CASSSSGTGPYEQYF
-,TRBD1,TRBV30,TRBJ2-7,TGTGCCTGGAGTGCCTGGACAGGGGGCTCCTACGAGCAGTACTTC,CAWSAWTGGSYEQYF
once,TRBD1,TRBV19,TRBJ1-1,TGTGCCAGTAGTACCGGACAGGGGAACACTGAAGCTTTCTTT,CASSTGQGNTEAFF
-,-,TRBV7-9,TRBJ1-3,TGTGCCAGCAGCTTAGGACCGGGGAGCTCTGGAAACACCATATATTTT,CASSLGPGSSGNTIYF
once,TRBD2,TRBV7-9,TRBJ2-2,TGTGCCAGCAGCAAACGACCTGCGGCTAGCGGGACGAACACCGGGGAGCTGTTTTTT,CASSKRPAASGTNTGELFF
few,-,TRBV7-9,TRBJ2-1,TGTGCCAGCAGCCCCAGGGTATCCCCCGTCATTTATGAGCAGTTCTTC,CASSPRVSPVIYEQFF
-,-,TRBV6-4,TRBJ2-3,TGTGCCAGCAGCCTAGGTACGGGTTCGGTAGATACGCAGTATTTT,CASSLGTGSVDTQYF